This T cell receptor beta chain appears in the sequencing data of a study of siplizumab effects on memory and regulatory T cells. Whole-study findings and limits: Sequences below about 10^-5 frequency were poorly captured. As a result, only a minor fraction of alloreactive clones mapped to unstimulated subsets. The study found that siplizumab significantly reduced alloreactive sequences traceable to unstimulated CD4+ memory cells. Apparently more diverse than memory cells, naive T cells also seemed major alloresponse contributors. Whether the proliferating Tregs (from siplizumab cultures) were suppressive was not confirmed.

The assay was immunoSEQ multiplex PCR, and TCRdb's table has in-frame clones only and misses some. The sample includes 70,000 to 90,000 clones, around 93% of them seen just once. Worth noting for this clone: The antigen is unknown.

The CDR3 covers 15 residues. The V and J ends lost 2 bases and 1 base, in that order; junction bases with no gene match: 4. Germline V gives CDR1 SGDLS, CDR2 YYNGEE. Sequenced sample: CD8+ T cells sorted from blood. This receptor was identified in a human donor in good health. The rearrangement joins TRBV9 to TRBJ1-1; 8 bases agree with TRBD1. CDR3 amino acids: CASSVTGTGNTEAFF. CDR3 coding DNA: TGTGCCAGCAGCGTTACCGGGACAGGGAACACTGAAGCTTTCTTT.